This TCR beta chain was captured in a study of blood T cell repertoires in COVID-19. The germline V gene has CDR1 LNHDA and CDR2 SQIVND (reference sequence). V was cut by 5 bases and J by 0 bases, with 7 bases left in between. The CDR3 spans 13 residues. Repertoires were generated with immunoSEQ multiplex PCR, while TCRdb's copy carries only in-frame clones and drops some. The top ten clones hold approximately 4.8% of a sample with 200,000 to 250,000 clones, just over 85% of them seen once. This clone appeared a single time. This clonotype was obtained from a man aged 50 to 59 with acute or convalescent COVID-19. Material: peripheral blood. This rearrangement joins TRBV19 to TRBJ1-1; D gene unclear. CDR3 loop: CASSYTLNTEAFF. CDR3 nucleotide sequence: TGTGCCAGTAGTTACACCTTGAACACTGAAGCTTTCTTT.